This entry features one T cell receptor (beta chain) sequence. What it binds is not known. Together with a sample-barcoded 5' primer, a J-beta primer mix was included in a second PCR lasting roughly 6 to 12 cycles. TCRdb processed the 5' RACE reads anew with MiXCR; each CDR3 protein has one entry. Of about 1.4 million distinct CDR3 sequences in the sample, 59% are singletons; the top ten hold over 5.5%. The data are from a study of blood T cells in healthy people across ages. Study results and caveats: Per million T cells, TCR beta diversity dropped roughly linearly as age increased. Nothing was known about donor CMV status, and this possibly confounded expanded clonotype changes. Researchers deemed the diversity estimates from one million T cells underestimates. Fewer expanded clones and more diversity marked long-lived versus aged donors.

The CDR3 extends over 10 amino acids. CDR1 and CDR2 from the germline V gene are SNHLY and FYNNEI. Trimming shortened V by 9 bases and J by 5 bases, and 7 bases separated the two germline ends. The clonotype originates from a man younger than 35 in good health. The specimen was blood. The chain carries TRBV2 and TRBJ2-5; D call uncertain. CDR3: CARGTETQYF. For the CDR3, the DNA is TGTGCCAGGGGTACGGAGACCCAGTACTTC.